The next 18 T cell receptor beta chains were all read from a single sample in a study of cytomegalovirus exposure and HLA in healthy donors. Vbeta (60) and Jbeta (13) primers were used in the PCR. Repertoires were generated with immunoSEQ multiplex PCR, while TCRdb's copy carries only in-frame clones and drops some. This table has roughly 110,000 clones, around three quarters appearing once. The source material was PBMCs. These receptors were taken from a boy aged 5-17 years in good health and CMV-seronegative.

This clone appeared once. The V gene is TRBV2, the J gene TRBJ2-1; D not certain. Germline V gives CDR1 SNHLY, CDR2 FYNNEI. This CDR3 spans 13 amino acids. Trimming cost V 5 bases and J 7 bases, with 12 bases left between them. The CDR3 nucleotides are TGTGCCAGCAGTCCTACCTCGACAAATGAGCAGTTCTTC. This translates into CASSPTSTNEQFF.

The V and J genes are TRBV29-1 and TRBJ2-7; D unresolved. Germline loops: CDR1 SQVTM, CDR2 ANQGSEA. V was clipped by 4 bases and J by 2 bases, with 9 bases between them. The CDR3 is made up of 12 amino acids. DNA for the CDR3: TGCAGCGTTGGCAGGTCCGCCTACGAGCAGTACTTC. Its protein product is CSVGRSAYEQYF.

CDR3 bases: TGTGCCAGCTCACCTACCGGTGGGCTCCAGCATTTT. Translation: CASSPTGGLQHF. The gene calls are TRBV18 and TRBJ1-5; D gene uncertain. Germline V gives CDR1 KGHSH, CDR2 LQKENI. The V end lost 3 bases, the J end lost 12 bases, and 12 bases lay between the germline ends. The CDR3 sequence is 12 residues long.

This rearrangement joins TRBV6-4 to TRBJ2-7; the match to TRBD2 covers 8 bases. The J segment lost 0 bases and the V segment lost 0 bases, leaving 1 base of the junction unmatched. This CDR3 comprises 15 residues. CDR1 MRHNA and CDR2 SNTAGT come from the germline V gene. Written as DNA, the CDR3 is TGTGCCAGCAGTGACTCGAGCGGGAGCTCCTACGAGCAGTACTTC. Amino acids: CASSDSSGSSYEQYF.

The V call is TRBV12-5, the J call TRBJ1-3; TRBD1 is a possible D gene (5 bases). The CDR3 covers 13 residues. The ends were cut back, 7 bases at V and 2 bases at J, with 9 bases in the middle. Germline assignment: CDR1 LGHNT and CDR2 FRNRAP. The CDR3 DNA follows: TGTGCTAGTGTTGGGGCCCCTGGAAACACCATATATTTT. Its protein is CASVGAPGNTIYF.

The chain is built from TRBV7-9 and TRBJ2-1, with 8 bases aligning to TRBD2. Trimming cost V 1 base and J 13 bases; bases outside gene matches: 6. This CDR3 region has 13 residues. Looked up from germline, CDR1 is SEHNR and CDR2 is FQNEAQ (reference sequence). CDR3 DNA: TGTGCCAGCAGCTTAGGAGCGGGAGTTGATCAGTTCTTC. It yields the protein CASSLGAGVDQFF.

This chain links TRBV4-1 with TRBJ2-2; 9 positions match TRBD2. V gave up 3 bases and J gave up 9 bases; unmatched junction bases: 8. Germline loops: CDR1 MGHRA, CDR2 YSYEKL. The CDR3 runs to 15 residues. In nucleotides, the CDR3 is TGCGCCAGCAGCCAGGGACTAGCCACGGTACGGGAGCTGTTTTTT. It yields the protein CASSQGLATVRELFF.

The CDR3 here is CASSYDSDQPQHF. Here the CDR3 DNA reads TGTGCCAGCTCATACGACAGCGATCAGCCCCAGCATTTT. This chain links TRBV2 with TRBJ1-5, with D possibly being TRBD1 (5 bases). This CDR3 has 13 residues. Per germline, CDR1 SNHLY and CDR2 FYNNEI. With 8 bases removed from V and 5 bases from J, the gap between germline ends came to 13 bases.

Points on this clone: One junction end does not reproduce the germline sequence, and a read error may be involved. The rearrangement joins TRBV4-1 to TRBJ2-7; 8 nucleotides align to TRBD2. The CDR3 totals 16 residues. Germline-derived CDR1 and CDR2 are MGHRA and YSYEKL. In nucleotides, the CDR3 is TGCGCCAGCAGCCACCCAGGACGGGGCTTAGCGGGATATCTGCAGTTC. Protein sequence: CASSHPGRGLAGYLQF.

V is TRBV7-9 and J is TRBJ1-1; D gene uncertain. The germline V and J ends were trimmed by 5 bases and 4 bases, with 14 bases remaining between them. The CDR3 has 14 amino acids. Germline-derived CDR1 and CDR2 are SEHNR and FQNEAQ (reference sequence). Here the CDR3 DNA reads TGTGCCAGCAGCGAGCCCAGGTTATTCACTGAAGCTTTCTTT. Amino acid sequence: CASSEPRLFTEAFF.

The chain employs TRBV4-3 and TRBJ2-7, with 15 bases identical to TRBD2. CDR1 is LGHNA, CDR2 YSLEER, per germline. The CDR3 extends over 16 amino acids. The ends lost 1 base at V and 3 bases at J; junction bases unmatched: 1. The chain's CDR3 is CASSQGTSGGVYEQYF. CDR3 DNA sequence: TGCGCCAGCAGCCAAGGGACTAGCGGGGGGGTCTACGAGCAGTACTTC.

The chain has TRBV4-2 and TRBJ1-2; 9 nucleotides align to TRBD1. The CDR3 totals 17 residues. J gave up 2 bases and V 4 bases, and 11 bases lay outside the gene matches. CDR1 and CDR2 (germline): LGHNA, YNFKEQ. The CDR3 coding sequence is TGTGCCAGCAGCCCAAAGGGAGGACAGGGGATAAACTATGGCTACACCTTC. Translated: CASSPKGGQGINYGYTF.

The chain employs TRBV6-1 and TRBJ1-5; tentatively, D is TRBD1 (6 bases). CDR3 length: 15 amino acids. V gave up 8 bases and J gave up 4 bases, with 18 bases separating them. CDR1 is MNHNS, CDR2 SASEGT, per germline. CDR3 sequence reads: CASLPFGQSNQPQHF. CDR3 nucleotide sequence: TGTGCCAGCCTACCATTTGGACAGTCAAATCAGCCCCAGCATTTT.

This clone was counted a few times. The chain has TRBV7-9 and TRBJ2-6, with 7 bases matching TRBD1. The length of the CDR3 is 18 residues. V lost 5 bases and J lost 0; bases outside the gene matches: 10. Germline V lookup: CDR1 SEHNR, CDR2 FQNEAQ (reference sequence). This chain's CDR3 is CASSNPPGQASGANVLTF. CDR3 coding DNA: TGTGCCAGCAGCAACCCACCAGGACAGGCCTCTGGGGCCAACGTCCTGACTTTC.

A few counts support this clone. The chain links TRBV28 to TRBJ2-5; tentative D call: TRBD2 (7 bases). Per the germline V gene, CDR1 is MDHEN and CDR2 is SYDVKM. V lost 4 bases and J 4 bases, leaving 19 bases between the germline ends. This CDR3 contains 16 residues. CDR3 coding DNA: TGTGCCAGCAGTTGGAGGGGGGGGAGTATAGGAGAGACCCAGTACTTC. Protein: CASSWRGGSIGETQYF. The whole variable domain, filled in from reference TRBV28 and TRBJ2-5, reads DVKVTQSSRYLVKRTGEKVFLECVQDMDHENMFWYRQDPGLGLRLIYFSYDVKMKEKGDIPEGYSVSREKKERFSLILESASTNQTSMYLCASSWRGGSIGETQYFGPGTRLLVL.

The chain has TRBV27 and TRBJ2-7; 7 bases map to TRBD2. Trimming took 5 bases from V and 2 from J; bases not matched to a gene: 3. The germline V gene encodes CDR1 MNHEY and CDR2 SMNVEV (reference sequence). CDR3 length equals 13 residues. The CDR3 is CASSAGAPYEQYF. The CDR3 DNA sequence: TGTGCCAGCAGTGCGGGAGCCCCCTACGAGCAGTACTTC.

The sample holds one count of this clone. Different DNA sequences within this sample yield the same CDR3. The chain couples TRBV29-1 to TRBJ1-5; TRBD1 is a possible D gene (6 bases). CDR3 length equals 13 residues. V lost 6 bases, J lost 4 bases, and 13 bases lay in between. Germline V gene sequence: CDR1 SQVTM, CDR2 ANQGSEA. CDR3 bases: TGCAGCGTAGTACAGGGCTGGAATCAGCCCCAGCATTTT. Translated: CSVVQGWNQPQHF.

The J gene is TRBJ1-4, the V gene TRBV4-1; D unresolved. Per the germline V gene, CDR1 is MGHRA and CDR2 is YSYEKL. V gave up 3 bases and J gave up 0 bases, with 5 bases separating them. There are 14 residues in the CDR3. The CDR3 sequence: CASSHRSTNEKLFF. CDR3 DNA: TGCGCCAGCAGCCATAGATCAACTAATGAAAAACTGTTTTTT.